The present T cell receptor (beta chain) was sequenced within a study of blood T cell repertoires in COVID-19. Turning to the study itself: The United States, Italy and Spain supplied acute and convalescent COVID-19 samples.

Cohorts were assigned according to the clinical history that participants reported. Each recovered donor of Cohort 3 presented with two negative PCRs, clearance, or symptom resolution. Original analysis: Cell counts per sample came from amplifying reference gene primers. Clones were sequenced by immunoSEQ multiplex PCR, and TCRdb holds only the in-frame ones, with some missing. D and trimming come from the DNA, and the V and J calls and clone size come from that table. The sample contains about 250,000 clones, 75% to 90% of which appear only once. This clonotype was obtained from a woman aged 18-29 years who had recovered from COVID-19. The sample taken for sequencing was PBMCs or T cells enriched from blood (not recorded which).

The CDR3 spells CASMVKTVANQPQHF. CDR3 coding DNA: TGTGCCAGTATGGTCAAGACAGTAGCCAATCAGCCCCAGCATTTT. The V call is TRBV19, the J call TRBJ1-5, with a tentative D call TRBD1 (5 bases). Germline CDR1 is LNHDA and CDR2 is SQIVND (reference sequence). V gave up 7 bases and J gave up 3 bases, with 16 bases separating them. CDR3 length equals 15 residues. The full variable domain, its missing parts supplied by reference TRBV19 and TRBJ1-5, is DGGITQSPKYLFRKEGQNVTLSCEQNLNHDAMYWYRQDPGQGLRLIYYSQIVNDFQKGDIAEGYSVSREKKESFPLTVTSAQKNPTAFYLCASMVKTVANQPQHFGDGTRLSIL.